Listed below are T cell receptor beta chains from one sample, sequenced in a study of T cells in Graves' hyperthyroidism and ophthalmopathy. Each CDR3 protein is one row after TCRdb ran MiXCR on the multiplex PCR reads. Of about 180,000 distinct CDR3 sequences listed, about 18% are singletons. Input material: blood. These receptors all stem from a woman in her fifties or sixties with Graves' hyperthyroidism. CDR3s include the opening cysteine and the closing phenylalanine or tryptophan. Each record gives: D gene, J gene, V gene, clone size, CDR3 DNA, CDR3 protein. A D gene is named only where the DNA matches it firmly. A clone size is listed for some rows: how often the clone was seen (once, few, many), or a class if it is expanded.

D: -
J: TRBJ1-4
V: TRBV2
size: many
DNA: TGTGCCAGCAGTGAAGGGGGAAAACTGTTTTTT
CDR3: CASSEGGKLFF

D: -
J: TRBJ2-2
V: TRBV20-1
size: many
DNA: TGCAGTGCTAGTTCCTCCAACAAAGGGACCGGGGAGCTGTTTTTT
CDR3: CSASSSNKGTGELFF

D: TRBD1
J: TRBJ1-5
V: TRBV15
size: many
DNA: TGTGCCACCAGCAGAGCGGCAGGGGGGGTACTAAATCAGCCCCAGCATTTT
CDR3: CATSRAAGGVLNQPQHF

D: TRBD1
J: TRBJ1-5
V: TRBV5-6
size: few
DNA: TGTGCCAGCAGCTTGGCCAGGGGGCTAAATCAGCCCCAGCATTTT
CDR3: CASSLARGLNQPQHF

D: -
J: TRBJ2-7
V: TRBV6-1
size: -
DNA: TGTGCCAGCAGCTCCGGGCCCTACGTCGAGCAGTACTTC
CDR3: CASSSGPYVEQYF

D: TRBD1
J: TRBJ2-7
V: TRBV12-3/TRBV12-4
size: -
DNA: TGTGCCAGCAGACCGGGACAGGGGAAGGGCGAGCAGTACTTC
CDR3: CASRPGQGKGEQYF

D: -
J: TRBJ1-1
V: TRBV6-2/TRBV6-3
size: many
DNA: TGTGCCAGCAGTTACAAGGGTTCTAGTACTGAAGCTTTCTTT
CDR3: CASSYKGSSTEAFF

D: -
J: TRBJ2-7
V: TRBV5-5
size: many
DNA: TGTGCCAGCAGCTTGAGCTCAGGGGTCGAGCAGTACTTC
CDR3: CASSLSSGVEQYF

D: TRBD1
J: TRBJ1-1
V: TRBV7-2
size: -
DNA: TGTGCCAGCAGCGGACAGGTAATCTTTTTTGAGAACACTGAAGCTTTCTTT
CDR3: CASSGQVIFFENTEAFF

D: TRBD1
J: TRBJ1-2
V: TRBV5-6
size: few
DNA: TGTGCCAGCAGCTTCTCGGGACAGGGGGAGACGAGTGATCGCTACACCTTC
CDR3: CASSFSGQGETSDRYTF

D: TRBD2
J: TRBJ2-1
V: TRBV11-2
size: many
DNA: TGTGCCAGCACCTTAGCGGGGGGCCTGGGTGAGCAGTTCTTC
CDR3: CASTLAGGLGEQFF

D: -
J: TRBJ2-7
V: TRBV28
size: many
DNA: TGTGCCAGCAGTTTCCGTGGCAGAACCTACGAGCAGTACTTC
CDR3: CASSFRGRTYEQYF

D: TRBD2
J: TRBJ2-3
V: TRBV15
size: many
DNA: TGTGCCACCAGCACTTCACTAGCGTCCGGCACAGATACGCAGTATTTT
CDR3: CATSTSLASGTDTQYF

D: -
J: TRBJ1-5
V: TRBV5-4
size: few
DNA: TGTGCCAGCAGCTTGGGGGCTGGGCTGAATCAGCCCCAGCATTTT
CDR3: CASSLGAGLNQPQHF

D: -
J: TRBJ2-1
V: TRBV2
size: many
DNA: TGTGCCAGCACCCTCGATGGGGGAAGGTTAGAGTTCTTC
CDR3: CASTLDGGRLEFF

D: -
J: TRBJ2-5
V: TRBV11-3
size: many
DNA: TGTGCCAGCAGCTCCCGAGCCCAACGGGGGGAGACCCAGTACTTC
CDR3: CASSSRAQRGETQYF

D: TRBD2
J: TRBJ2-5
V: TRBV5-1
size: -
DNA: TGCGCCAGCAGCTCGGGACTAGCGGGGGGACTAGAGACCCAGTACTTC
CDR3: CASSSGLAGGLETQYF

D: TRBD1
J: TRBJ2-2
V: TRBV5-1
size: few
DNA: TGCGCCAGTGCTCCGGGACAGGGGGCCCCCGGGGAGCTGTTTTTT
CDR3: CASAPGQGAPGELFF

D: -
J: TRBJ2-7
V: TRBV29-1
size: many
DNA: TGCAGCGTTGCTCGGGACGGAGACTCCTACGAGCAGTACTTC
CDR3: CSVARDGDSYEQYF

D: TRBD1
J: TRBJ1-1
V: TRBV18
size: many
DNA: TGTGCCAGCTCACCTCCGACAGGGTCGGACACTGAAGCTTTCTTT
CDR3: CASSPPTGSDTEAFF

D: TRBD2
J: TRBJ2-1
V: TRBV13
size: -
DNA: TGTGCCAGCAGCCCAACTGGGGGCCCGGGGGGGAAATACAATGAGCAGTTCTTC
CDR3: CASSPTGGPGGKYNEQFF

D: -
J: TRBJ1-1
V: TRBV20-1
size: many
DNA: TGCAGTGCTAGAGGAACTCCCGTGGGTACTGAAGCTTTCTTT
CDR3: CSARGTPVGTEAFF

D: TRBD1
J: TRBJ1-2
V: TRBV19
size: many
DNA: TGTGCCAGTAGCCAGGGGGACGGCTACACCTTC
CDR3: CASSQGDGYTF

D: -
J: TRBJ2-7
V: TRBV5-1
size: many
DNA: TGCGCCAGCACCGGCGGTAACGAGCAGTACTTC
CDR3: CASTGGNEQYF

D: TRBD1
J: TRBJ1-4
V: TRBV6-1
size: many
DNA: TGTGCCAGCAGTTACGACAGGGTGCATGAAAAACTGTTTTTT
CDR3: CASSYDRVHEKLFF

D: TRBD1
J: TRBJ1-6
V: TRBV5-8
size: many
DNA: TGTGCCAGCAGCTCACCCGGGACAGGGGGAAGTAGTTCACCCCTCCACTTT
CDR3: CASSSPGTGGSSSPLHF

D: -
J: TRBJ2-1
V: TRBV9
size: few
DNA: TGTGCCAGCAGCGCCCATAGCGGTTTGGGGTTTGGGAATGAGCAGTTCTTC
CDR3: CASSAHSGLGFGNEQFF

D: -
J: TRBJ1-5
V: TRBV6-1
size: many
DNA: TGTGCCAGCAGTGACAGTAGCAATCAGCCCCAGCATTTT
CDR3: CASSDSSNQPQHF

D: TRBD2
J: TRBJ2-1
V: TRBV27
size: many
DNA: TGTGCCAGCAGGTCAGCGGGACTAGCTTCCTACAATGAGCAGTTCTTC
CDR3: CASRSAGLASYNEQFF

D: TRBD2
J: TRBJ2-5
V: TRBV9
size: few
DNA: TGTGCCAGCAGCGGAGGGGGTTCCTCCCGTAGCGGGGGGGGGAAGACCCAGTACTTC
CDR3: CASSGGGSSRSGGGKTQYF

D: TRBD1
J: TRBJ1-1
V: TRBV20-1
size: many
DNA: TGCAGTGCTGGAGGACAGGCCTACTCCTCCACTGAAGCTTTCTTT
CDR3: CSAGGQAYSSTEAFF

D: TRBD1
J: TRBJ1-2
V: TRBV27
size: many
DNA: TGTGCCAGCAGTTCAGTCCCGACAGGGGTCTATGGCTACACCTTC
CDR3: CASSSVPTGVYGYTF

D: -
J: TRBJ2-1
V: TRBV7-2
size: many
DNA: TGTGCCAGCAGCTTAGATGGGAGTCGAACCGCCAATGAGCAGTTCTTC
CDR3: CASSLDGSRTANEQFF

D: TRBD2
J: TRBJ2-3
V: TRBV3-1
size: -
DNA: TGTGCCAGCAGCCAAGGAACTATAGCGGGGGGGCACACAGATACGCAGTATTTT
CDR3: CASSQGTIAGGHTDTQYF